Each of the 5 T cell receptor beta chains below was sequenced from the same sample in a study of cytomegalovirus exposure and HLA in healthy donors. The protocol was immunoSEQ multiplex PCR, while the TCRdb copy is restricted to in-frame clones and leaves out a portion. Altogether about 200,000 clones are present, 80% to 90% being singletons, with the ten largest covering roughly 12%. Sequenced: PBMCs. The origin of the receptors is a woman in her 30s in good health and CMV-seropositive.

The V call is TRBV29-1, the J call TRBJ2-2; TRBD2 might be the D (6 bases). Germline loops: CDR1 SQVTM, CDR2 ANQGSEA. This CDR3 is 14 amino acids long. With 4 bases removed from V and 4 bases from J, the gap between germline ends came to 13 bases. CDR3 bases: TGCAGCGTTGGGGCGGGACTTTTCACCGGGGAGCTGTTTTTT. Encoded protein: CSVGAGLFTGELFF.

The genes are TRBV6-5 and TRBJ2-7; tentatively, D is TRBD2 (6 bases). The CDR3 spans 13 residues. V was shortened by 6 bases and J by 7 bases, with 16 bases between the two germline ends. CDR1 and CDR2 from the germline V gene are MNHEY and SVGAGI. As DNA, the CDR3 is TGTGCCAGCAGCCAATCACATGGAGGGGAGCAGTACTTC. Its translation is CASSQSHGGEQYF.

The chain carries TRBV20-1 and TRBJ2-1; D is perhaps TRBD2 (5 bases). Germline-derived CDR1 and CDR2 are DFQATT and SNEGSKA (reference sequence). The CDR3 sequence is 11 residues long. V was trimmed by 4 bases and J by 5 bases, leaving 6 bases between them. CDR3 in amino acids: CSAIANNEQFF. CDR3 DNA sequence: TGCAGTGCTATAGCGAACAATGAGCAGTTCTTC.

V usage is TRBV5-1 and J usage is TRBJ2-5, with D perhaps matching TRBD1 (5 bases). Trimming shortened V by 7 bases and J by 2 bases, and 12 bases separated the two germline ends. CDR3 length equals 13 residues. CDR1 SGHRS and CDR2 YFSETQ come from the germline V gene. CDR3 loop: CASATQGQETQYF. The CDR3 nucleotides read TGCGCCAGCGCCACCCAGGGACAAGAGACCCAGTACTTC.

The J gene is TRBJ1-5, the V gene TRBV6-5, with TRBD1 identical over 8 bases. After removal of 5 bases from V and 7 bases from J, the junction contained 10 bases not matched to a gene. There are 15 residues in the CDR3. Germline CDR1 and CDR2: MNHEY and SVGAGI. CDR3 nucleotide sequence: TGTGCCAGCAGTAACTACAGGGGGTCTGCCCAGCCCCAGCATTTT. It yields the protein CASSNYRGSAQPQHF.